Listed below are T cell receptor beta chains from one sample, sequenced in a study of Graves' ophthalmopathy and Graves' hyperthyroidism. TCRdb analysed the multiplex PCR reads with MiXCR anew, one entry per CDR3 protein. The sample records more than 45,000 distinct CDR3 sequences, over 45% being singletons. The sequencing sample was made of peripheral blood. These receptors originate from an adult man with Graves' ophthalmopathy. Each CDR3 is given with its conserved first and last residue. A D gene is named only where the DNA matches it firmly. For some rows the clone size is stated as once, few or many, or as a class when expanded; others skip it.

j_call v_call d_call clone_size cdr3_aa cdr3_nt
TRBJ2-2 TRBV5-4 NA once CASSLDTGVGELFF TGTGCCAGCAGCTTGGATACAGGCGTTGGGGAGCTGTTTTTT
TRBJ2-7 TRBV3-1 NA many CASSQDGRGAQYF TGTGCCAGCAGCCAAGATGGGCGAGGGGCGCAGTACTTC
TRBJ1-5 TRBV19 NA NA CASRPQGNSNQPQHF TGTGCCAGTAGACCCCAGGGGAATAGCAATCAGCCCCAGCATTTT
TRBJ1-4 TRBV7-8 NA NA CASSPNTVGEKLFF TGTGCCAGCAGCCCAAATACAGTCGGTGAAAAACTGTTTTTT
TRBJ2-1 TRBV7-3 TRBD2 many CASSLMGLAGADEQFF TGTGCCAGCAGCTTAATGGGACTAGCGGGAGCCGATGAGCAGTTCTTC
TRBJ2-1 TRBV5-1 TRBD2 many CASKGLASPNEQFF TGCGCCAGCAAGGGACTAGCCTCCCCCAATGAGCAGTTCTTC
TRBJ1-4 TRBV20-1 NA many CSARIGDSTNEKLFF TGCAGTGCTAGAATAGGAGACTCAACTAATGAAAAACTGTTTTTT
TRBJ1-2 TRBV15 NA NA CATSRENTRHGGLNYGYTF TGTGCCACCAGCAGAGAAAATACTCGGCACGGGGGACTTAACTATGGCTACACCTTC
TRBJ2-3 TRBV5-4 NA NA CASTLYGKDTQYF TGTGCCAGCACTTTGTACGGAAAAGATACGCAGTATTTT
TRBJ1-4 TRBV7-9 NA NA CASSLGSGQYSYNEKLFF TGTGCCAGCAGCTTAGGTTCTGGGCAATACTCCTACAATGAAAAACTGTTTTTT
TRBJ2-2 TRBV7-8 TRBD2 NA CATGTSGTENTGELFF TGTGCCACCGGGACTAGCGGGACCGAGAACACCGGGGAGCTGTTTTTT
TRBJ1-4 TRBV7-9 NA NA CASSLVSNRNEKLFF TGTGCCAGCAGCTTAGTATCTAACCGTAATGAAAAACTGTTTTTT
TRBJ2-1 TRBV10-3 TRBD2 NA CASSEAGGRDTQFF TGTGCCAGCAGTGAAGCGGGGGGTCGAGATACGCAGTTCTTC
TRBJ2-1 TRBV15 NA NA CATRTGAYNEQFF TGTGCCACCAGGACAGGAGCCTACAATGAGCAGTTCTTC
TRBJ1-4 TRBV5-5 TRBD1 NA CASSRDREATNEKLVF TGTGCCAGCAGCAGGGACAGGGAGGCGACTAATGAAAAACTGGTTTTT
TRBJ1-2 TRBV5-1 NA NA CASSLDGTRGDYGYTF TGCGCCAGCAGCTTGGATGGGACAAGAGGCGACTATGGCTACACCTTC
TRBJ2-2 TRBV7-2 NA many CASSSDNTGELFF TGTGCCAGCAGCTCCGACAACACCGGGGAGCTGTTTTTT
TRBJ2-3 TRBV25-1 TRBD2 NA CASSEWSGGDTQYF TGTGCCAGCAGTGAATGGTCCGGGGGGGATACGCAGTATTTT
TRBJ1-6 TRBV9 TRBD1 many CASSTGTDNNSPLHF TGTGCCAGCAGCACCGGGACAGACAATAATTCACCCCTCCACTTT
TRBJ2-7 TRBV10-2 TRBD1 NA CASPGTGASQYF TGCGCCAGCCCGGGGACAGGGGCGTCGCAGTACTTC
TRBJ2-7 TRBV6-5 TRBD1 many CASSPTGGDEQYF TGTGCCAGCAGCCCGACAGGGGGCGACGAGCAGTACTTC
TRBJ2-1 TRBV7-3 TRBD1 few CASSSPIGTGSENEQFF TGTGCCAGCAGCTCCCCTATCGGGACAGGGAGCGAGAATGAGCAGTTCTTC
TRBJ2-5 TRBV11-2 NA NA CASSLVDQQETQYF TGTGCCAGCAGCTTAGTTGACCAGCAAGAGACCCAGTACTTC
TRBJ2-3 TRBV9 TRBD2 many CASSAPSGGFADTQYF TGTGCCAGCAGCGCCCCTAGCGGGGGGTTCGCAGATACGCAGTATTTT
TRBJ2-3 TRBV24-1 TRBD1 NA CATREQGVTDTQYF TGTGCCACCAGAGAACAGGGGGTCACAGATACGCAGTATTTT
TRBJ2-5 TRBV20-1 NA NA CSARAETQYF TGCAGTGCTAGAGCGGAGACCCAGTACTTC
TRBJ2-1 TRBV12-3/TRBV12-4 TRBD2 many CASSTSGRDEQFF TGTGCCAGCAGCACTAGCGGGAGAGATGAGCAGTTCTTC
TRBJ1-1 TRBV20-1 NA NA CSASSGDSEAFF TGCAGTGCTAGTTCAGGGGATAGTGAAGCTTTCTTT
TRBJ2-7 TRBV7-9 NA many CASSLDLGVGEQYF TGTGCCAGCAGCTTAGATCTGGGGGTAGGCGAGCAGTACTTC
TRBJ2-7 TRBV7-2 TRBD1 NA CASSLGDRGGQYF TGTGCCAGCAGCTTAGGTGACAGGGGCGGGCAGTACTTC
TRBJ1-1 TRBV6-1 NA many CASIRKGWNTEAFF TGTGCCAGCATTCGAAAAGGGTGGAACACTGAAGCTTTCTTT
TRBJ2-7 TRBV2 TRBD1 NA CASTTGTGTGPYEQYF TGTGCCAGCACGACAGGAACCGGGACAGGTCCCTACGAGCAGTACTTC
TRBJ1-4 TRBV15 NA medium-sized CATSRDRGQEKLFF TGTGCCACCAGCAGAGATCGGGGACAAGAAAAACTGTTTTTT
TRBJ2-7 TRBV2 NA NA CASRMGFGEQYF TGTGCCAGCAGGATGGGGTTTGGCGAGCAGTACTTC
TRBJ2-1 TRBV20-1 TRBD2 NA CSVLRTSDNEQFF TGCAGTGTATTACGGACTAGCGATAATGAGCAGTTCTTC
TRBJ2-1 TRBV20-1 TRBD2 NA CSAALLGGYNEQFF TGCAGTGCTGCTCTCTTGGGAGGGTACAATGAGCAGTTCTTC
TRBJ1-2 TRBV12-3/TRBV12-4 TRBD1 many CASSFSVGQGGHGYTF TGTGCCAGCAGTTTTTCTGTGGGACAGGGTGGCCATGGCTACACCTTC
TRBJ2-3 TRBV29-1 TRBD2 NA CSVVTSGLQDTQYF TGCAGCGTTGTAACTAGCGGTCTGCAAGATACGCAGTATTTT
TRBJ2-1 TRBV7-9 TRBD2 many CASSKPGLAPMNEQFF TGTGCCAGCAGCAAACCGGGACTAGCCCCGATGAATGAGCAGTTCTTC
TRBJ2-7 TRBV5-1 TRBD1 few CASSPRDRDEQYF TGCGCCAGCAGCCCACGGGACAGGGACGAGCAGTACTTC
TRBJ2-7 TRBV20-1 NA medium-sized CSASSDYEQYF TGCAGTGCTAGCTCGGACTACGAGCAGTACTTC
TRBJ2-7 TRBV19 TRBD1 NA CASSTGQADYGYEQYF TGTGCCAGTAGTACGGGACAGGCGGACTATGGCTACGAGCAGTACTTC
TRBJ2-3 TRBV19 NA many CASIKPNADTQYF TGTGCCAGTATAAAGCCGAACGCAGATACGCAGTATTTT
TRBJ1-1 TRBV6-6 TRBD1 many CASSYSQGQGTGTEAFF TGTGCCAGCAGTTACTCCCAAGGACAGGGCACTGGGACTGAAGCTTTCTTT
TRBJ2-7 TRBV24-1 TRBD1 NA CATSSRGQGIYEQYF TGTGCCACCAGTTCCCGGGGACAGGGGATCTACGAGCAGTACTTC
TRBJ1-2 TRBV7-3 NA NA CASSQLAGGYNGYTF TGTGCCAGCAGCCAACTAGCGGGGGGGTACAATGGCTACACCTTC
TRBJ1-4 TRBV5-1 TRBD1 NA CASSLGRTGGEKLFF TGCGCCAGCAGCTTGGGTCGGACAGGGGGCGAAAAACTGTTTTTT
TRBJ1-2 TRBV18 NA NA CASSATGTLDYGYTF TGTGCCAGCTCAGCTACAGGGACCCTAGACTATGGCTACACCTTC
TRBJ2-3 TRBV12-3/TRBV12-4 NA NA CASSPGSLTDTQYF TGTGCCAGCAGTCCCGGGAGCCTCACAGATACGCAGTATTTT